Listed below are T cell receptor beta chains from one sample, sequenced in a study of blood T cell repertoires in COVID-19. Profiling relied on immunoSEQ multiplex PCR, and the TCRdb table lists in-frame clones only, not all of them. Of some 340,000 clones listed, about 85% are singletons. Input material: peripheral blood. These receptors came from a woman under 30 with acute or convalescent COVID-19. Both conserved end residues are part of each CDR3. The D gene is left open where the match is weak. Not every row has a clone size; where given, it reads once, few, many or a size class.

D	size	V	J	DNA	CDR3
TRBD2	once	TRBV27	TRBJ2-7	TGTGCCAGCAGTTTAAGGAGCGGGGTTGCCTACGAGCAGTACTTC	CASSLRSGVAYEQYF
.	.	TRBV10-3	TRBJ1-1	TGTGCCATCAACCGGGGAACGAACACTGAAGCTTTCTTT	CAINRGTNTEAFF
TRBD1	.	TRBV24-1	TRBJ2-3	TGTGCCACCAGTGATCCGGGGACAGGGAACACAGATACGCAGTATTTT	CATSDPGTGNTDTQYF
TRBD2	.	TRBV7-3	TRBJ2-1	TGTGCCAGCAGCCTGGGGCTAGCGGGAGTCGATGAGCAGTTCTTC	CASSLGLAGVDEQFF
.	once	TRBV19	TRBJ2-7	TGTGCCAGTAGTACCCGTTCAGGAGGGACCTACGAGCAGTACTTC	CASSTRSGGTYEQYF
TRBD2	.	TRBV24-1	TRBJ2-1	TGTGCCACCAGTGATTTAGCCCCTGGGGATAGCGGGAGGGTGGGGGAGCAGTTCTTC	CATSDLAPGDSGRVGEQFF
.	.	TRBV6-1	TRBJ1-4	TGTGCCAGCAGTGAACACCCCGGGACAAGTAATGAAAAACTGTTTTTT	CASSEHPGTSNEKLFF
TRBD2	.	TRBV5-1	TRBJ2-7	TGCGCCAGCAGCCTCACTCTAGCGGAGGTCTCCTACGAGCAGTACTTC	CASSLTLAEVSYEQYF
.	.	TRBV19	TRBJ2-4	TGTGCCAGTAGTACCCGGGGAAACATTCAGTACTTC	CASSTRGNIQYF
.	.	TRBV27	TRBJ1-1	TGTGCCAGCAGTTTCTCCGGGATGAACACTGAAGCTTTCTTT	CASSFSGMNTEAFF
TRBD2	.	TRBV12-5	TRBJ2-3	TGTGCTAGTGCACCCGGACTAGCGGGAGGTTCGACGCAGTATTTT	CASAPGLAGGSTQYF
TRBD1	.	TRBV5-6	TRBJ2-5	TGTGCCAGCAGCTCGGACAGGGAAGAGACCCAGTACTTC	CASSSDREETQYF
.	.	TRBV5-6	TRBJ1-5	TGTGCCAGCAGCCCTGGGGGCATGAATCAGCCCCAGCATTTT	CASSPGGMNQPQHF
.	.	TRBV21-1	TRBJ1-2	TGTGCCAGCAGCAACGTCGGGGGGATCAACTATGGCTACACCTTC	CASSNVGGINYGYTF
.	.	TRBV27	TRBJ2-2	TGTGCCAGCAGCCCGGGCGGGGTTATGGGGAACACCGGGGAGCTGTTTTTT	CASSPGGVMGNTGELFF
.	once	TRBV19	TRBJ1-1	TGTGCCAGTAGAATCCCCGGGACTGAGAACACTGAAGCTTTCTTT	CASRIPGTENTEAFF
TRBD1	.	TRBV18	TRBJ1-1	TGTGCCAGCTCACCTCCAGGGGGCGAGGACACTGAAGCTTTCTTT	CASSPPGGEDTEAFF
.	.	TRBV7-8	TRBJ2-7	TGTGCCAGCAGCTTTGGGAGGGAGCAGTACTTC	CASSFGREQYF
.	.	TRBV15	TRBJ2-5	TGTGCCACCAGCAGAGATAGCCAGATGGGAGAGACCCAGTACTTC	CATSRDSQMGETQYF
TRBD1	once	TRBV28	TRBJ1-3	TGTGCCAGCAGTCTGGGACAGGGGTGGAACACCATATATTTT	CASSLGQGWNTIYF
TRBD1	many	TRBV19	TRBJ1-1	TGTGCCAGTAGTAGGACAGGTGATGGCACTGAAGCTTTCTTT	CASSRTGDGTEAFF
TRBD1	.	TRBV7-2	TRBJ2-5	TGTGCCAGCAGCATTGGGACAGATGAAGAGACCCAGTACTTC	CASSIGTDEETQYF
TRBD2	.	TRBV19	TRBJ2-3	TGTGCCAGTAGTGCCGAGACTAGCGGGAGGATCTTCACAGATACGCAGTATTTT	CASSAETSGRIFTDTQYF
.	.	TRBV9	TRBJ2-3	TGTGCCAGCAGCGTAGGATCTCAGGGGCAGACAGATACGCAGTATTTT	CASSVGSQGQTDTQYF
.	.	TRBV5-1	TRBJ2-3	TGCGCCAGCAGCTCTTCGGGGGTGGGCACAGATACGCAGTATTTT	CASSSSGVGTDTQYF
TRBD1	once	TRBV28	TRBJ2-1	TGTGCCAGCAGTCCACCGGGACAGAGCGATGAGCAGTTCTTC	CASSPPGQSDEQFF